These 20 T cell receptor beta chains were sequenced from one sample in a study of T cells in Graves' hyperthyroidism and ophthalmopathy. The CDR3 regions of TCR beta were amplified from RNA transcripts. A set of HTBI primers served as the primers for a first-round RT-PCR of the TCR CDR3. In TCRdb, the multiplex PCR reads were re-called with MiXCR into one record per CDR3 protein. The table shows a few hundred thousand distinct CDR3 sequences, with 40% to 55% occurring only once. Sequenced: peripheral blood or thyroid tissue (not recorded which). These receptor sequences come from a woman aged 18-35 years with Graves' hyperthyroidism.

The table lists this clonotype with many counts. This chain links TRBV4-1 with TRBJ2-7, with 10 bases lining up with TRBD2. The CDR3 sequence is 17 residues long. CDR1 MGHRA and CDR2 YSYEKL come from the germline V gene. Unmatched junction bases numbered 5, after V lost 0 bases and J lost 0 bases. The CDR3 loop reads CASSQDGSGRASYEQYF. The CDR3 bases are TGCGCCAGCAGCCAAGACGGGAGCGGGAGGGCCTCCTACGAGCAGTACTTC.

This clonotype was picked up many times. The chain has TRBV20-1 and TRBJ1-6; the D is unclear. Trimming took off 3 bases at V and 5 bases at J, with 17 bases between the two ends. Per germline, CDR1 DFQATT and CDR2 SNEGSKA (reference sequence). The CDR3 totals 16 residues. As DNA, the CDR3 is TGCAGTGCTAGGGAGACCCGGGTATCCAATAATTCACCCCTCCACTTT. It is translated as CSARETRVSNNSPLHF.

The J gene is TRBJ2-3, the V gene TRBV24-1; 11 positions match TRBD1. The CDR3 length is 17 residues. The germline V gene encodes CDR1 KGHDR and CDR2 SFDVKD. V dropped 2 bases and J dropped 4; count of bases not matched to a gene: 7. CDR3 sequence: CATSDSSGTGGADTQYF. DNA of the CDR3: TGTGCCACCAGTGATTCTTCCGGGACAGGGGGTGCAGATACGCAGTATTTT.

The chain has TRBV10-3 and TRBJ1-2; TRBD1 might be the D (5 bases). This CDR3 region has 16 residues. The germline V gene encodes CDR1 ENHRY and CDR2 SYGVKD. V was shortened by 6 bases and J by 3 bases, with 20 bases between the two germline ends. The CDR3 sequence is CAIRRDLGREDYGYTF. The CDR3 DNA reads TGTGCCATCAGGAGGGACTTGGGGCGCGAGGACTATGGCTACACCTTC.

The V gene is TRBV18, the J gene TRBJ2-7, with TRBD1 matching 9 bases. CDR3 size: 11 residues. With 3 bases clipped from V and 12 bases from J, the junction kept 3 bases outside the gene matches. The V gene's germline CDR1 is KGHSH and CDR2 LQKENI. CDR3 nucleotides: TGTGCCAGCTCACCGGGACAGGGTCCGTACTTC. It encodes CASSPGQGPYF.

The chain employs TRBV2 and TRBJ2-3; tentatively, D is TRBD2 (6 bases). V was pared by 7 bases and J by 3 bases, with 20 bases between. The CDR3 covers 16 residues. CDR1 and CDR2 from the germline V gene are SNHLY and FYNNEI. CDR3 in DNA: TGTGCCAGCACCATCTTCTCGGGAGATTGGACAGATACGCAGTATTTT. Its translation: CASTIFSGDWTDTQYF.

This clonotype has a count of ten or more. The chain uses TRBV2 and TRBJ1-2; D is unclear. Trimming removed 11 bases from V and 7 bases from J, with 20 bases in between. Germline lookup yields CDR1 SNHLY and CDR2 FYNNEI. The CDR3 length is 13 residues. CDR3 sequence (DNA): TGTGCCGAGACAAGTGGGTTCTCGGGTGGCTACACCTTC. Translation gives CAETSGFSGGYTF.

This clonotype turned up a few times. The V call is TRBV19, the J call TRBJ1-2, with D possibly being TRBD1 (6 bases). Germline V gene sequence: CDR1 LNHDA, CDR2 SQIVND (reference sequence). V shed 4 bases and J shed 8 bases, with 23 bases lying between them. This CDR3 is built from 16 residues. CDR3 sequence: CASSRNTRDRLYGYTF. The CDR3 DNA is TGTGCCAGTAGTAGAAATACCAGAGACAGGTTATACGGCTACACCTTC.

This clonotype was seen a handful of times. The chain joins TRBV10-3 to TRBJ1-1, with D unresolved. The CDR3 totals 15 residues. V shed 2 bases and J shed 3 bases, with 13 bases lying between them. Looked up from germline, CDR1 is ENHRY and CDR2 is SYGVKD. The CDR3: CAISEPSQWDTEAFF. For the CDR3, the DNA is TGTGCCATCAGTGAGCCCTCCCAGTGGGACACTGAAGCTTTCTTT.

Many counts were recorded for this clonotype. The rearrangement links TRBV6-6 to TRBJ1-5; D uncertain. Trimming stripped 2 bases from V and 0 bases from J, with 8 bases between. The CDR3 spans 15 residues. Germline CDR1 is MNHNY and CDR2 is SVGAGI (reference sequence). The CDR3, as DNA: TGTGCCAGCAGTTACGTGAGGGATAGCAATCAGCCCCAGCATTTT. This codes for CASSYVRDSNQPQHF.

The J gene is TRBJ1-2, the V gene TRBV12-3 or TRBV12-4, with unresolved D. The ends were cut back, 7 bases at V and 3 bases at J, with 9 bases in the middle. The CDR3 sequence is 12 residues long. DNA for the CDR3: TGTGCCAGCACATTCCGGGACTATGGCTACACCTTC. This translates into CASTFRDYGYTF.

The CDR3 sequence: CSALAGNQETQHF. The CDR3 coding sequence is TGCAGTGCCTTAGCGGGGAACCAAGAGACCCAGCATTTT. The chain uses TRBV20-1 and TRBJ1-5; D is uncertain. The V and J ends lost 6 bases and 11 bases respectively, with 20 bases between them. The CDR3 length is 13 residues. CDR1 and CDR2 (germline): DFQATT, SNEGSKA (reference sequence).

V and J are TRBV9 and TRBJ2-6; D assignment may be TRBD1 or TRBD2 (6 bases each). CDR1 SGDLS and CDR2 YYNGEE come from the germline V gene. With 0 bases removed from V and 1 base from J, the gap between germline ends came to 11 bases. There are 17 residues in the CDR3. In nucleotides, the CDR3 is TGTGCCAGCAGCGTAGACGGAGGGGGTTCTGGGGCCAACGTCCTGACTTTC. It codes for CASSVDGGGSGANVLTF.

This clonotype was picked up many times. This chain links TRBV6-1 with TRBJ1-2; 7 positions match TRBD1. The CDR3 covers 16 residues. Germline CDR1 and CDR2: MNHNS and SASEGT. V lost 6 bases, J lost 3 bases, and 13 bases stayed unmatched. The CDR3 reads CASRGAGQRTHYGYTF. In DNA form, the CDR3 reads TGTGCCAGCAGGGGGGCGGGACAGCGGACACACTATGGCTACACCTTC.

The genes are TRBV2 and TRBJ2-7; TRBD2 aligns across 11 bases. CDR1 and CDR2 (germline): SNHLY, FYNNEI. This CDR3 has 14 residues. The V and J ends lost 6 bases and 3 bases, in that order; junction bases with no gene match: 4. In nucleotides, the CDR3 is TGTGCCAGCAGCAACCTAGCGGGGGGCTACGAGCAGTACTTC. Translation: CASSNLAGGYEQYF. Full variable domain (rest looked up from reference TRBV2 and TRBJ2-7): EPEVTQTPSHQVTQMGQEVILRCVPISNHLYFYWYRQILGQKVEFLVSFYNNEISEKSEIFDDQFSVERPDGSNFTLKIRSTKLEDSAMYFCASSNLAGGYEQYFGPGTRLTVT.

The chain joins TRBV7-3 to TRBJ2-5, with D possibly being TRBD1 or TRBD2 (5 bases each). Germline V gene sequence: CDR1 SGHTA, CDR2 FQGTGA. The CDR3 is 18 amino acids. Trimming took 4 bases from V and 4 from J, leaving 25 bases between them. Here the CDR3 DNA reads TGTGCCAGCAGCTCCAGCCCTGAGGGGAGAGGCAATAGAGAGACCCAGTACTTC. Translating it yields CASSSSPEGRGNRETQYF.

This clonotype was observed at least ten times. The rearrangement uses TRBV12-3 or TRBV12-4 and TRBJ1-6; D not resolved. The CDR3 loop spans 13 amino acids. V gave up 5 bases and J gave up 7 bases, with 9 bases separating them. This CDR3 reads CASSIGLNSPLHF. CDR3 bases: TGTGCCAGCAGTATTGGGTTGAATTCACCCCTCCACTTT.

The gene calls are TRBV20-1 and TRBJ2-7, with 9 bases lining up with TRBD2. The better agreement between TRBJ2-1 and the DNA end casts doubt on the J call. The germline gives CDR1 DFQATT, CDR2 SNEGSKA (reference sequence). This CDR3 region has 14 residues. The CDR3 is CSASREGQGGEQFF. CDR3 coding DNA: TGCAGTGCTTCGCGGGAGGGCCAAGGGGGTGAGCAGTTCTTC.

This clonotype occurred a few times. At one end, the junction sequence differs from germline, possibly due to a read error. This chain uses TRBV7-9 with TRBJ2-7; D possibly corresponds to TRBD2 (5 bases). From germline, CDR1 is SEHNR and CDR2 FQNEAQ (reference sequence). CDR3 length: 14 amino acids. CDR3 in amino acids: CASSLGLRDYGQYF. In nucleotides, the CDR3 is TGTGCCAGCAGCTTAGGGCTACGAGACTACGGGCAGTACTTC. The whole variable domain, filled in from reference TRBV7-9 and TRBJ2-7, reads DTGVSQNPRHKITKRGQNVTFRCDPISEHNRLYWYRQTLGQGPEFLTYFQNEAQLEKSRLLSDRFSAERPKGSFSTLEIQRTEQGDSAMYLCASSLGLRDYGQYFGPGTRLTVT.

The genes are TRBV7-2 and TRBJ2-7; tentative D call: TRBD1 (5 bases). V lost 9 bases to trimming and J lost 1 base, with 16 bases between them. The V gene's germline CDR1 is SGHTA and CDR2 FQGNSA. The CDR3 loop spans 14 amino acids. The CDR3 loop is CASSIRQSSYEQYF. The CDR3 coding sequence is TGTGCCAGTAGTATTAGACAGAGTTCCTACGAGCAGTACTTC.